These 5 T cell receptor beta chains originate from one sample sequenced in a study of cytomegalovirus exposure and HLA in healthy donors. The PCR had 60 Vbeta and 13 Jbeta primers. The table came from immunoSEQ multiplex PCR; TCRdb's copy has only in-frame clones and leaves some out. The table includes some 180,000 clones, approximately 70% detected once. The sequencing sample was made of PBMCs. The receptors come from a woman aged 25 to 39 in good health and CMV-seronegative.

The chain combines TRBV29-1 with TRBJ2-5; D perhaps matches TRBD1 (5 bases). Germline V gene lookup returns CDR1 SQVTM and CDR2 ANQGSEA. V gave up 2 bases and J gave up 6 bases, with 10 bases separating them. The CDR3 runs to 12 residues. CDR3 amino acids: CSVELHRQTQYF. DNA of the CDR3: TGCAGCGTTGAACTGCACAGGCAGACCCAGTACTTC.

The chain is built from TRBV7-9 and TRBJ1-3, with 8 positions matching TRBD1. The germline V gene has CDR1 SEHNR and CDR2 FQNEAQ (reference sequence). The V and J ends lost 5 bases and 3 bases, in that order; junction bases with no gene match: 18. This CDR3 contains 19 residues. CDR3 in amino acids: CASSPSPPLGTGFGNTIYF. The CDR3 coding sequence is TGTGCCAGCAGCCCCTCCCCCCCTCTCGGGACAGGCTTTGGAAACACCATATATTTT.

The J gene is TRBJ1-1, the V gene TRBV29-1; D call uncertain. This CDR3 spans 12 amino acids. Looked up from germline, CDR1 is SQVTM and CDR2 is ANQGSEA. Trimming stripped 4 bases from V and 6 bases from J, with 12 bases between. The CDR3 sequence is CSVATLGSEAFF. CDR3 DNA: TGCAGCGTTGCTACCCTGGGCTCTGAAGCTTTCTTT. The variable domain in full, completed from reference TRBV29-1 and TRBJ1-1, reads SAVISQKPSRDICQRGTSLTIQCQVDSQVTMMFWYRQQPGQSLTLIATANQGSEATYESGFVIDKFPISRPNLTFSTLTVSNMSPEDSSIYLCSVATLGSEAFFGQGTRLTVV.

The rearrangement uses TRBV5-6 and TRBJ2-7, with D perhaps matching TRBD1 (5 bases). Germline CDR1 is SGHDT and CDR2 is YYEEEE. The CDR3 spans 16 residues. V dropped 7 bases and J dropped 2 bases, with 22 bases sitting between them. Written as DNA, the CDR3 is TGTGCCAGCCCTTTCGTTGGCCAGGGTGGGACCTACGAGCAGTACTTC. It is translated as CASPFVGQGGTYEQYF.

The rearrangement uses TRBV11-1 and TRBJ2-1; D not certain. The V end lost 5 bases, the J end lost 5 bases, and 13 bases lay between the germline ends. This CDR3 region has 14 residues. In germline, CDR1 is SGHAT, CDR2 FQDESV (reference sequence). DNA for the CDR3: TGTGCCAGCAGCCGAAGATTCAGTAACAATGAGCAGTTCTTC. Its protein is CASSRRFSNNEQFF.